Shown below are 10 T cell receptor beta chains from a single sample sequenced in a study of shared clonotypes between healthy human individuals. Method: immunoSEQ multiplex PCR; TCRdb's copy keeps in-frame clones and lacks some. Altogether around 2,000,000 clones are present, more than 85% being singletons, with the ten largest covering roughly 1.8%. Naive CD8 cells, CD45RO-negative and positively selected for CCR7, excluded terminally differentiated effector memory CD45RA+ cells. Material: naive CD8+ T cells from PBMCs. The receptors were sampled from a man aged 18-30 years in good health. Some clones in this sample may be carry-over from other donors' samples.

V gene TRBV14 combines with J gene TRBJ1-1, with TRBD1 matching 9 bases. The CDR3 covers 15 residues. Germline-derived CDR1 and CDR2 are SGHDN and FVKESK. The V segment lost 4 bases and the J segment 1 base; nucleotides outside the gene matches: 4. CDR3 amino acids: CASSPGTGRNTEAFF. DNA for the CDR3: TGTGCCAGCAGCCCAGGGACAGGGCGGAACACTGAAGCTTTCTTT.

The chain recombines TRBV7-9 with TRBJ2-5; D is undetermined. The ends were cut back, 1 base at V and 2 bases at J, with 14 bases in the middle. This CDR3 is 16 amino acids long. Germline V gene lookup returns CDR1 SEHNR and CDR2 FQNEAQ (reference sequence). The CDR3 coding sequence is TGTGCCAGCAGCTTAGACCCGTCTCAGGCTCAAGAGACCCAGTACTTC. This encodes CASSLDPSQAQETQYF. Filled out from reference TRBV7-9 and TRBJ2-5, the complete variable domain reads DTGVSQNPRHKITKRGQNVTFRCDPISEHNRLYWYRQTLGQGPEFLTYFQNEAQLEKSRLLSDRFSAERPKGSFSTLEIQRTEQGDSAMYLCASSLDPSQAQETQYFGPGTRLLVL.

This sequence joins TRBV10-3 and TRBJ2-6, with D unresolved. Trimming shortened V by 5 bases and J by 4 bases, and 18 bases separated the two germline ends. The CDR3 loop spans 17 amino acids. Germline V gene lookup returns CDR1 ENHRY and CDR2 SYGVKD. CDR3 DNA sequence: TGTGCCATCAGTACGGACCCCGAGGTTCGCGGGGCCAACGTCCTGACTTTC. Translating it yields CAISTDPEVRGANVLTF.

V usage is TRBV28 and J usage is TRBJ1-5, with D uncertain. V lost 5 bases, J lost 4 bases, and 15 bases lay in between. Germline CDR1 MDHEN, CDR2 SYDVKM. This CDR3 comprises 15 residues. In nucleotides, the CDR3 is TGTGCCAGCAGTCCCCCGGTTTCCGGGAATCAGCCCCAGCATTTT. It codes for CASSPPVSGNQPQHF.

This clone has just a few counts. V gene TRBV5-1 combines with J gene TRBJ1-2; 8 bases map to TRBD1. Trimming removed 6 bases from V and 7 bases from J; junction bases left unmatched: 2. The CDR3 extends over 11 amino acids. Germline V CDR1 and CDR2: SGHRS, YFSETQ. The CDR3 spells CASTGGAGYTF. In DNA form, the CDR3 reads TGCGCCAGCACAGGGGGCGCTGGCTACACCTTC.

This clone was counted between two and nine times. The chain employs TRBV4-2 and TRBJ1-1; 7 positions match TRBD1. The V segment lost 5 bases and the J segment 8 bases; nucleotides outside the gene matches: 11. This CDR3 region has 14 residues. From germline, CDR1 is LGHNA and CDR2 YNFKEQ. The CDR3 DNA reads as TGTGCCAGCAGCGCCGGGACAGCCGGGGCGGAAGCTTTCTTT. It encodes CASSAGTAGAEAFF.

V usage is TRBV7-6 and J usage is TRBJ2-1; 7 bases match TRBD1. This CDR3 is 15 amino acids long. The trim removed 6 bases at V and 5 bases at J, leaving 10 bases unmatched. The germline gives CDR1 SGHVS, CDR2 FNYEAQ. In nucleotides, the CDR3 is TGTGCCAGCAGTCCTCGACAGGGTCTAGACAATGAGCAGTTCTTC. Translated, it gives CASSPRQGLDNEQFF.

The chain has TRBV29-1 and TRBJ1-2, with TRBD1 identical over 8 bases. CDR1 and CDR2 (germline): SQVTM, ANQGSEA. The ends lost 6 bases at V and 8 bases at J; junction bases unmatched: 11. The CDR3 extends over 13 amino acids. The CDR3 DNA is TGCAGCGTAACGGACAGGGAGCATGAAGGCTACACCTTC. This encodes CSVTDREHEGYTF.

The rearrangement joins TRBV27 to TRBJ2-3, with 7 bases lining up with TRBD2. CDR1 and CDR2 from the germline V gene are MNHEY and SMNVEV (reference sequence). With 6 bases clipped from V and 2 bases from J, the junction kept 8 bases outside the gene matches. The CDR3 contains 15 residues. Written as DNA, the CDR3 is TGTGCCAGCAGCATGGGGGGGTCCCCCACAGATACGCAGTATTTT. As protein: CASSMGGSPTDTQYF.

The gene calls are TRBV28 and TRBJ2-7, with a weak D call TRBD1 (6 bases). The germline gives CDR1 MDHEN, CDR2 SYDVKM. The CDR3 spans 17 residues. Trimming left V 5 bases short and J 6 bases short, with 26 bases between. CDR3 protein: CASSPPKGHVNYAEQYF. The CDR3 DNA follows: TGTGCCAGCAGTCCACCGAAGGGACACGTAAACTACGCCGAGCAGTACTTC.